These T cell receptor beta chains were read from a single sample in a study of response to subunit inactivated influenza vaccine. In TCRdb, the RT-PCR reads were re-called with MiXCR into one record per CDR3 protein. This sample has some 800,000 distinct CDR3 sequences, with 21% found just once. The sequences come from PBMCs from blood, collected about 5 days after vaccination. Every receptor here comes from a man aged 50 to 60 who received an inactivated influenza vaccine. Both conserved end residues are trimmed from each CDR3.

>TRBV7-3
ASSLTGGATDTQY
>TRBV6-5
ASSYQGRGTDTQY
>TRBV28
ASSLLGVAGRDEQF
>TRBV15
ATSSTTAVYEQY
>TRBV20-1
SARVSGGAGDTQY
>TRBV29-1
SAGPAEQF
>TRBV7-2
ASSLGGISYNEQF
>TRBV24-1
ATSDARDRVF
>TRBV7-9
ASSWGLYNEQF
>TRBV2
ASTTGFDHEQF
>TRBV7-9
ASSLGTSELTDTQY
>TRBV20-1
SARFGTSYNEQF
>TRBV5-1
ASSLGGIGGRSATNEKLF
>TRBV24-1
ATSDVQGPTYNEQF
>TRBV5-5
ASSLDPGGQETQY
>TRBV28
ASSFQTSGYEQY
>TRBV20-1
SASGSALNEQF
>TRBV7-2
ASSKQSQNQPQH
>TRBV9
ASSVALAGGHNEQF
>TRBV6-2/TRBV6-3
ASSTNSAQY
>TRBV11-1
ASSPGQSTSTDTQY
>TRBV3-1
ASSQTGTSGRASYNEQF
>TRBV5-1
ASSLERTNYGYT
>TRBV12-3/TRBV12-4
ASSTGYTQY
>TRBV7-2
ASSLRLAGGRETQY
>TRBV28
ASRVTGRGGEAF
>TRBV20-1
SAEGLAISYNEQF
>TRBV4-2
ASSQVGQGGYEQY
>TRBV10-3
AISEGGQIQETQY
>TRBV20-1
SARDPRTTGELF
>TRBV4-3
ASSQEARSTDTQY
>TRBV5-6
ASSLAGTLNYGYT
>TRBV12-3/TRBV12-4
ASSPRDRGGTGELF
>TRBV7-9
ASSLGTSGIPDTQY
>TRBV7-9
ASSLSAGDYNEQF
>TRBV28
ASSSSQEIYSNQPQH
>TRBV6-1
ASREPRGYEQY
>TRBV12-3/TRBV12-4
ASKPTGLNTIY
>TRBV11-2
ASSLYFRPSGPTDTQY
>TRBV11-2
ASSPQLGGIYEQY
>TRBV7-9
ASSSGLNSPLH
>TRBV5-1
ASSPLTGAGGELF
>TRBV29-1
SVESSGRTQY
>TRBV20-1
SARDVQGALYGYT
>TRBV29-1
SAQTLGQLYGYT
>TRBV20-1
SAMGSQETQY
>TRBV11-3
ASSPGLAGVNTGELF
>TRBV11-3
ASSFGAAGAEQF
>TRBV7-2
ASSLTRGEQY
>TRBV29-1
SVATSGRAFYNEQF
>TRBV7-2
ASSLAPLRHAADTQY
>TRBV6-5
ASSYLGQGSAEAF
>TRBV6-2/TRBV6-3
ASKDRTTDQPQH
>TRBV10-3
ATSRGDISGNTIY